The clone carrying this T cell receptor beta chain has just a few counts. Antigen specificity is unknown. This record belongs to a study of identical twins. Germline V gene sequence: CDR1 SNHLY, CDR2 FYNNEI. The V gene end was trimmed by 5 bases and the J gene end by 9 bases; junction bases not matched to a gene: 10. The length of the CDR3 is 15 residues. Study conclusions and caveats: Invariant populations such as MAIT and iNKT cells could partly muddle zero-insertion analyses. Twin sharing of out-of-frame TCR alpha was underestimated by models in monozygotic pairs.

Healthy Caucasians supplied all donations. Unique molecular identifiers were in the cDNA, with template-switch universal primer binding. TCRdb called the 5' RACE reads again in MiXCR, with one record for every CDR3 protein. The sample lists approximately 680,000 distinct CDR3 sequences; just over 7% were seen once. These data were also reused for a study on yellow fever vaccine responses in identical twins.

The chain is built from TRBV2 and TRBJ2-1; 10 bases are shared with TRBD2. The source material was PBMCs. The sequence derives from a woman aged 18-29 years in good health. CDR3 loop: CASSSSSGSFIEQFF. The CDR3 DNA reads as TGTGCCAGCAGTTCTTCTAGCGGGAGCTTTATTGAGCAGTTCTTC.